A selection of T cell receptor beta chains follows, all from one sample in a study of regulatory T cells in long-lasting Graves disease. TCRdb reprocessed the multiplex PCR reads via MiXCR and lists one record per CDR3 protein. The sample lists a few hundred thousand distinct CDR3 sequences, around 22% occurring once. Sequences were derived from peripheral blood mononuclear cells (PBMCs), sampled when the disease was refractory, from a patient treated with antithyroid drugs. The receptor set was obtained from a female donor with Graves disease. CDR3s include the opening cysteine and the closing phenylalanine or tryptophan. The D gene is left open where the match is weak. Only some rows state a clone size, as once, few, many or a class for expanded clones.

TRBV20-1	few	.	TRBJ2-1	CSATGLLSNNEQFF	TGCAGTGCTACGGGACTCCTCTCAAACAATGAGCAGTTCTTC
TRBV11-2	few	.	TRBJ2-1	CASSLVLYNEQFF	TGTGCCAGCAGCTTAGTCCTGTACAATGAGCAGTTCTTC
TRBV28	many	.	TRBJ1-4	CASSLGGTFNEKLFF	TGTGCCAGCAGTTTAGGCGGGACCTTTAATGAAAAACTGTTTTTT
TRBV11-1	.	TRBD2	TRBJ2-3	CASSAGTSRYTDTQYF	TGTGCCAGCAGCGCCGGGACTAGCAGATACACAGATACGCAGTATTTT
TRBV20-1	many	TRBD2	TRBJ2-2	CSARDSGRDTGELFF	TGCAGTGCTAGAGATAGCGGGAGAGACACCGGGGAGCTGTTTTTT
TRBV25-1	.	.	TRBJ2-3	CASSTQDTQYF	TGTGCCAGCAGTACCCAAGATACGCAGTATTTT
TRBV29-1	many	TRBD1	TRBJ2-7	CSVGDRGSAYEQYF	TGCAGCGTTGGAGACAGGGGTTCGGCCTACGAGCAGTACTTC
TRBV5-1	few	TRBD2	TRBJ2-7	CASSSSGGGNEQYF	TGCGCCAGCAGCTCTAGCGGGGGTGGCAACGAGCAGTACTTC
TRBV12-3/TRBV12-4	many	.	TRBJ1-2	CASSFQGTGYTF	TGTGCCAGCAGCTTCCAGGGAACTGGCTACACCTTC
TRBV20-1	many	TRBD2	TRBJ2-2	CSAPFPGTTHTGELFF	TGCAGTGCTCCTTTCCCCGGGACTACGCACACCGGGGAGCTGTTTTTT
TRBV5-1	.	TRBD1	TRBJ1-2	CASSPGGSIIGYTF	TGCGCCAGCAGTCCAGGGGGTTCCATAATCGGCTACACCTTC
TRBV5-1	once	TRBD1	TRBJ2-5	CASSHTGGKETQYF	TGCGCCAGCAGCCACACAGGGGGAAAAGAGACCCAGTACTTC
TRBV19	many	.	TRBJ2-5	CASSIHDSGVETQYF	TGTGCCAGTAGTATACATGACTCCGGGGTCGAGACCCAGTACTTC
TRBV20-1	few	.	TRBJ1-5	CSARVQGLGGNQPQHF	TGCAGTGCTAGAGTTCAGGGTTTAGGAGGCAATCAGCCCCAGCATTTT
TRBV12-3/TRBV12-4	many	.	TRBJ2-7	CASSLRLGNYEQYF	TGTGCCAGCAGTTTACGACTGGGAAACTACGAGCAGTACTTC
TRBV28	many	TRBD1	TRBJ2-7	CASSSRDRGPQGYF	TGTGCCAGCAGTTCCCGGGACAGGGGGCCCCAGGGGTACTTC
TRBV20-1	few	.	TRBJ2-7	CSARDDATTYEQYF	TGCAGTGCTAGAGATGACGCTACTACCTACGAGCAGTACTTC
TRBV20-1	.	TRBD1	TRBJ1-1	CSALGQLEAFF	TGCAGTGCATTGGGACAGCTTGAAGCTTTCTTT
TRBV2	many	TRBD1	TRBJ1-2	CASRRQGGYTF	TGTGCCAGCCGCAGACAGGGAGGCTACACCTTC
TRBV7-3	few	.	TRBJ2-6	CASSSGQGTGANVLTF	TGTGCCAGCAGCTCAGGGCAGGGGACCGGGGCCAACGTCCTGACTTTC
TRBV28	many	TRBD1	TRBJ2-7	CASSRAGTGINEQYF	TGTGCCAGCAGTCGGGCCGGGACAGGGATAAACGAGCAGTACTTC
TRBV5-1	.	TRBD2	TRBJ2-2	CASSLAVAGTNTGELFF	TGCGCCAGCAGCTTGGCCGTAGCGGGAACCAACACCGGGGAGCTGTTTTTT
TRBV25-1	.	TRBD1	TRBJ2-4	CASSDLGDRGWYF	TGTGCCAGCAGTGACTTAGGAGACAGGGGTTGGTACTTC
TRBV7-6	few	.	TRBJ2-7	CASSLGSGIQSYEQYF	TGTGCCAGCAGCTTAGGCTCCGGGATTCAATCCTACGAGCAGTACTTC
TRBV19	.	.	TRBJ1-2	CASSSYSGYTF	TGTGCCAGTAGTTCATATTCTGGCTACACCTTC
TRBV7-9	few	.	TRBJ2-2	CASSLMFGTKPTGELFF	TGTGCCAGCAGCTTAATGTTTGGGACAAAACCCACCGGGGAGCTGTTTTTT
TRBV7-2	.	.	TRBJ2-7	CASSLRGGGRYEQYF	TGTGCCAGCAGCCTCAGGGGGGGCGGAAGATACGAGCAGTACTTC
TRBV6-1	.	.	TRBJ2-2	CASSDLLSGTQTNTGELFF	TGTGCCAGCAGTGACCTGTTATCCGGGACCCAAACGAACACCGGGGAGCTGTTTTTT
TRBV7-2	.	TRBD2	TRBJ2-2	CASSRGTSGTGELFF	TGTGCCAGCAGCAGGGGGACTAGCGGCACCGGGGAGCTGTTTTTT
TRBV7-9	few	.	TRBJ1-1	CASSSLTEAFF	TGTGCCAGCAGCTCCCTCACTGAAGCTTTCTTT
TRBV11-2	many	.	TRBJ1-6	CASSLKQGSPLHF	TGTGCCAGCAGCTTAAAGCAGGGATCACCCCTCCACTTT
TRBV5-1	.	.	TRBJ2-1	CASSLGGSQVDEQFF	TGCGCCAGCAGCTTGGGCGGGTCCCAAGTGGATGAGCAGTTCTTC
TRBV19	few	TRBD1	TRBJ1-5	CASSKFTGQAKDQPQHF	TGTGCCAGTAGTAAGTTCACCGGACAGGCCAAAGATCAGCCCCAGCATTTT
TRBV28	.	TRBD2	TRBJ2-7	CACQAGGREQYF	TGTGCCTGCCAAGCGGGGGGGCGTGAGCAGTACTTC
TRBV29-1	.	.	TRBJ1-1	CSVVLGGTEAFF	TGCAGCGTTGTACTAGGGGGCACTGAAGCTTTCTTT
TRBV11-2	.	.	TRBJ2-7	CASSLGRGPYEQYF	TGTGCCAGCAGCTTAGGTAGGGGCCCGTACGAGCAGTACTTC
TRBV10-3	many	.	TRBJ2-7	CAINTRLQTYEQYF	TGTGCCATCAATACCCGACTCCAAACCTACGAGCAGTACTTC
TRBV19	.	.	TRBJ1-5	CASSQGAVHNQPQHF	TGTGCCAGTAGTCAAGGGGCAGTTCACAATCAGCCCCAGCATTTT
TRBV20-1	.	TRBD1	TRBJ1-3	CSARGQDPPGNTIYF	TGCAGTGCTAGGGGACAGGATCCCCCTGGAAACACCATATATTTT
TRBV20-1	.	TRBD1	TRBJ1-1	CSARDLRQGDTEAFF	TGCAGTGCTAGAGATTTGAGACAGGGGGACACTGAAGCTTTCTTT
TRBV5-1	many	TRBD1	TRBJ1-4	CASSSGQRLEKLFF	TGCGCCAGCAGCTCGGGACAGCGCCTTGAAAAACTGTTTTTT
TRBV20-1	.	.	TRBJ2-3	CSARGLHPNTQYF	TGCAGTGCTAGGGGGCTACACCCTAATACGCAGTATTTT
TRBV7-8	few	TRBD1	TRBJ1-2	CASSLGDSYGYTF	TGTGCCAGCAGCTTAGGGGACAGTTATGGCTACACCTTC
TRBV28	few	.	TRBJ1-2	CASSREDYGYTF	TGTGCCAGCAGCCGAGAAGACTATGGCTACACCTTC
TRBV10-3	many	.	TRBJ2-5	CAIRQGGRETQYF	TGTGCCATCAGACAGGGCGGGAGAGAGACCCAGTACTTC
TRBV19	.	TRBD2	TRBJ2-2	CASSIEWLAVTGELFF	TGTGCCAGTAGTATAGAATGGCTAGCGGTAACCGGGGAGCTGTTTTTT